This T cell receptor beta chain was observed in a study of T cells in Graves' hyperthyroidism and ophthalmopathy. With V trimmed by 0 bases and J by 4 bases, 5 bases remained unmatched. CDR3 length equals 15 residues. Germline V gives CDR1 SGHRS, CDR2 YFSETQ. In this sample, this clonotype turned up many times. Researchers amplified the TCR beta CDR3 regions from RNA transcripts. The HTBI set primed first-round TCR CDR3 RT-PCR. In TCRdb, the multiplex PCR reads were re-called with MiXCR into one record per CDR3 protein. The sample contains roughly 570,000 distinct CDR3 sequences, roughly 14% of which appear only once. Criteria for exclusion of patients were uncontrolled infection, other autoimmune disease, pregnancy or lactation.

The source is a woman aged 30 to 39 with Graves' hyperthyroidism. Sequenced material: blood. V usage is TRBV5-1 and J usage is TRBJ2-7; 9 nucleotides agree with TRBD1. CDR3 in amino acids: CASSLAGTGIYEQYF. The CDR3 DNA sequence: TGCGCCAGCAGCTTGGCGGGGACAGGGATATACGAGCAGTACTTC.